One sample yielded the 10 T cell receptor beta chains listed below, sequenced in a study of response to subunit inactivated influenza vaccine listed by TCRdb under 2018. Library generation was performed with RT-PCR. TCRdb lists the instrument as Illumina HiSeq 2500. TCRdb cleaned the public reads at Q25 with fastp, built clones with MiXCR and kept in-frame beta chains. Entries are consolidated by CDR3 protein sequence, retaining the most common genes and DNA. The sample data list roughly 700,000 distinct CDR3 sequences, and approximately 15% of these were observed just once. The ten biggest clones cover roughly 6.4% of the sample. This specimen consisted of PBMCs from blood, obtained roughly 15 days before vaccination. The receptors shown here come from a man aged 50 or older who received an inactivated influenza vaccine. Donor details come from another sample of the same person, matched by shared clones.

This chain links TRBV19 with TRBJ2-2, with D unresolved. Germline CDR1 and CDR2: LNHDA and SQIVND (reference sequence). The V and J ends lost 4 bases and 3 bases respectively, with 9 bases between them. The CDR3 consists of 14 residues. As DNA, the CDR3 is TGTGCCAGTAGTACCCTCAGAGACACCGGGGAGCTGTTTTTT. Its translation: CASSTLRDTGELFF.

The CDR3 bases are TGCAGCGTTGAATTGGCCACAGAGGGGGCGACCCAGTACTTC. Protein sequence: CSVELATEGATQYF. The chain recombines TRBV29-1 with TRBJ2-5; 7 nucleotides match TRBD1. This CDR3 contains 14 residues. The germline CDR1 and CDR2 sequences are SQVTM and ANQGSEA. V was clipped by 2 bases and J by 7 bases; unmatched bases: 10.

The chain joins TRBV12-3 or TRBV12-4 to TRBJ2-5, with 9 positions matching TRBD2. The length of the CDR3 is 18 residues. V gave up 11 bases and J gave up 1 base; unmatched junction bases: 20. CDR3 residues: CAFSLAGAGWGGQETQYF. Written as DNA, the CDR3 is TGTGCCTTCAGTTTAGCGGGGGCTGGCTGGGGAGGCCAAGAGACCCAGTACTTC.

V and J are TRBV2 and TRBJ2-1, with TRBD2 identical over 10 bases. Looked up from germline, CDR1 is SNHLY and CDR2 is FYNNEI. V shed 2 bases and J 2 bases; nucleotides not matched to a gene: 0. The CDR3 runs 15 residues. The CDR3 DNA sequence: TGTGCCAGCAGTGAAACTAGCGGGGCCTACAATGAGCAGTTCTTC. This gives the protein CASSETSGAYNEQFF.

This CDR3 is CASSYSIAGQPNEKLFF. CDR3 nucleotide sequence: TGTGCCAGCAGTTACTCGATCGCGGGACAGCCGAATGAAAAACTGTTTTTT. The chain links TRBV6-5 to TRBJ1-4, with 7 nucleotides matching TRBD1. CDR3 length equals 17 residues. Per the germline V gene, CDR1 is MNHEY and CDR2 is SVGAGI. Germline trimming cut 0 bases from V and 5 bases from J; bases unmatched to any gene: 9.

This chain links TRBV5-1 with TRBJ2-5; 10 positions match TRBD1. Trimming took 8 bases from V and 0 from J; bases not matched to a gene: 7. Germline V CDR1 and CDR2: SGHRS, YFSETQ. This CDR3 has 15 amino acids. The CDR3, as DNA: TGCGCCAGTCGGACAGGGGGTCCGAACCAAGAGACCCAGTACTTC. Translated: CASRTGGPNQETQYF.

CDR3: CASLWDINTGELFF. The CDR3 DNA reads TGTGCCAGCCTCTGGGACATTAACACCGGGGAGCTGTTTTTT. This chain connects TRBV2 to TRBJ2-2; TRBD1 is a possible D gene (6 bases). Germline CDR1 and CDR2: SNHLY and FYNNEI. This CDR3 has 14 residues. Trimming removed 8 bases at V and 2 bases at J, with 12 bases between.

This clonotype was detected a few times. The V gene is TRBV9, the J gene TRBJ2-7; TRBD2 matches 8 bases. The CDR3 spans 15 residues. The J segment lost 2 bases and the V segment lost 0 bases, leaving 4 bases of the junction unmatched. Germline-derived CDR1 and CDR2 are SGDLS and YYNGEE. This CDR3 reads CASSVGREDPYEQYF. As DNA, the CDR3 is TGTGCCAGCAGCGTAGGGCGGGAGGACCCCTACGAGCAGTACTTC.

The chain uses TRBV3-1 and TRBJ2-5; 8 nucleotides align to TRBD2. CDR1 and CDR2 from the germline V gene are LGHDT and YNNKEL (reference sequence). With V trimmed by 0 bases and J by 6 bases, 15 bases remained unmatched. The CDR3 contains 18 residues. The CDR3 spells CASSQENVLRGGKKTQYF. The CDR3, as DNA: TGTGCCAGCAGCCAAGAAAATGTACTACGGGGGGGCAAGAAGACCCAGTACTTC.

A few counts support this clonotype. The CDR3, as DNA: TGTGCCAGCAGCGTAGCTGCTAGCGGGAGGGCCCGTTTTTACAATGAGCAGTTCTTC. It translates to CASSVAASGRARFYNEQFF. The chain joins TRBV9 to TRBJ2-1, with 12 bases matching TRBD2. V lost 0 bases, J lost 4 bases, and 11 bases stayed unmatched. The CDR3 is 19 residues long. Per germline, CDR1 SGDLS and CDR2 YYNGEE.